These T cell receptor beta chains were read from a single sample in a study of cytomegalovirus exposure and HLA in healthy donors. TCRdb keeps only in-frame clones here, not all; method: immunoSEQ multiplex PCR. This sample's table reports 75,000 to 85,000 clones. What was sequenced was PBMCs. The receptors come from a man younger than 35 in good health and CMV-seropositive. CDR3s include the opening cysteine and the closing phenylalanine or tryptophan. A D gene is named only where the DNA matches it firmly.

>.|TRBJ2-7|TRBV28
TGTGCCAGCAGTTTCTATTACGGAGCCTCCTACGAGCAGTACTTC
CASSFYYGASYEQYF
>TRBD1|TRBJ1-4|TRBV19
TGTGCCAGTAGTATACCCCGCGGGACAGGCAAGGAAAAACTGTTTTTT
CASSIPRGTGKEKLFF
>TRBD1|TRBJ2-1|TRBV23-1
TGCGCCAGCAGTCAAACCCATGGACAGGGGGAGAACAATGAGCAGTTCTTC
CASSQTHGQGENNEQFF
>.|TRBJ1-1|TRBV5-1
TGCGCCAGCAGCATAGACAAGAACACTGAAGCTTTCTTT
CASSIDKNTEAFF
>TRBD1|TRBJ1-3|TRBV5-6
TGTGCCAGCAGCTGGGACAGGGGAGGGGAACCCTCTGGAAACACCATATATTTT
CASSWDRGGEPSGNTIYF
>.|TRBJ1-2|TRBV28
TGTGCCAGCAGTTTTCCCGGGGGTAGACCCTTGGGCTATGGCTACACCTTC
CASSFPGGRPLGYGYTF
>TRBD1|TRBJ1-6|TRBV18
TGTGCCAGCTCACCAAGGGGACAGGGAGCAGTGAATTCACCCCTCCACTTT
CASSPRGQGAVNSPLHF
>.|TRBJ2-7|TRBV29-1
TGCAGCGTTGAGAAGTCAGGGGCCTACGAGCAGTACTTC
CSVEKSGAYEQYF
>TRBD1|TRBJ1-2|TRBV11-2
TGTGCCAGCAGCATGGGACAGGGGGACTATGGCTACACCTTC
CASSMGQGDYGYTF
>.|TRBJ2-1|TRBV6-5
TGTGCCAGCAGCCGGGGGAATGAGCAGTTCTTC
CASSRGNEQFF
>.|TRBJ2-5|TRBV18
TGTGCCAGCTCACAAAGAGGAGCGTTTGAGACCCAGTACTTC
CASSQRGAFETQYF
>TRBD1|TRBJ2-2|TRBV6-5
TGTGCCAGCAGCCCCGGACAGGGGGCCTGGGAGCTGTTTTTT
CASSPGQGAWELFF
>TRBD1|TRBJ2-3|TRBV6-5
TGTGCCAGCAGTTACTGGGGACAGGGGTTGTTAGATACGCAGTATTTT
CASSYWGQGLLDTQYF
>.|TRBJ2-2|TRBV4-1
TGCGCCAGCAGCCAAGAACCTCTAGGATACACCGGGGAGCTGTTTTTT
CASSQEPLGYTGELFF
>.|TRBJ2-2|TRBV29-1
TGCAGCGGAAACAGGGGAGGCACCGGGGAGCTGTTTTTT
CSGNRGGTGELFF
>.|TRBJ1-1|TRBV19
TGTGCCAGTAGTATACCTGGGGCTCTCCGACCCGCAGGGAACACTGAAGCTTTCTTT
CASSIPGALRPAGNTEAFF
>.|TRBJ1-1|TRBV14
TGTGCCAGCAGCCACGTCGGGGGGCTAATGAACACTGAAGCTTTCTTT
CASSHVGGLMNTEAFF
>.|TRBJ2-1|TRBV7-9
TGTGCCAGCAGCTTAGTAACAGTCTACAATGAGCAGTTCTTC
CASSLVTVYNEQFF
>.|TRBJ2-7|TRBV28
TGTGCCAGCAGTTTTACGGGGGACTACGAGCAGTACTTC
CASSFTGDYEQYF
>.|TRBJ2-2|TRBV6-1
TGTGCCAGCAGTGAACATGCTAGTACCACCGGGGAGCTGTTTTTT
CASSEHASTTGELFF
>TRBD1|TRBJ1-4|TRBV20-1
TGCAGTGCTAGATCACAGGGGGCGATTTTTTTT
CSARSQGAIFF
>.|TRBJ2-7|TRBV19
TGTGCCAGTAGTGCGACAGTGTCCTACGAGCAGTACTTC
CASSATVSYEQYF
>.|TRBJ1-2|TRBV7-9
TGTGCCAGCAGCTTAGGGGGGGAAGGCTACACCTTC
CASSLGGEGYTF
>.|TRBJ2-2|TRBV5-1
TGCGCCAGCAGCTTGGGGGCCAGCTACACCGGGGAGCTGTTTTTT
CASSLGASYTGELFF
>.|TRBJ2-3|TRBV4-1
TGCGCCAGCAGCCAAGGGCTGGCAGATACGCAGTATTTT
CASSQGLADTQYF
>.|TRBJ1-6|TRBV19
TGTGCCAGTAGTATTTATCCTAATTCACCCCTCCACTTT
CASSIYPNSPLHF
>TRBD1|TRBJ2-3|TRBV5-1
TGCGCCAGCAGCATAAACAGGGGGCATACGCAGTATTTT
CASSINRGHTQYF
>.|TRBJ2-7|TRBV2
TGTGCCAGCAGTGAGGGAGATACCTACGAGCAGTACTTC
CASSEGDTYEQYF
>.|TRBJ1-3|TRBV2
TGTGCCAGCAGCCCGGGGAGCTCTGGAAACACCATATATTTT
CASSPGSSGNTIYF
>TRBD1|TRBJ1-1|TRBV6-5
TGTGCCAGCAGTTACTCCACCGGGACAGGGATTGAAGCTTTCTTT
CASSYSTGTGIEAFF
>.|TRBJ1-1|TRBV10-3
TGTGCCTTAACACAGGGTGATAGGACTGAAGCTTTCTTT
CALTQGDRTEAFF
>.|TRBJ2-3|TRBV18
TGTGCCAGCTCACCAGTCGGACACTCCGCCGATACGCAGTATTTT
CASSPVGHSADTQYF
>.|TRBJ2-3|TRBV10-1
TGCGCCAGCAGTGGGACTAGCACAGATACGCAGTATTTT
CASSGTSTDTQYF
>TRBD1|TRBJ2-7|TRBV28
TGTGCCAGCAGCTCCCCGGGACAGGAAAACTACGAGCAGTACTTC
CASSSPGQENYEQYF
>.|TRBJ2-3|TRBV29-1
TGCAGCGTAGCCCGACAGAACACAGATACGCAGTATTTT
CSVARQNTDTQYF
>.|TRBJ2-7|TRBV25-1
TGTGCCAGCAGTGGGACTGACCTCTACGAGCAGTACTTC
CASSGTDLYEQYF
>.|TRBJ1-5|TRBV6-1
TGTGCCAGCACTGAGGGGCGACAGTTAAATCAGCCCCAGCATTTT
CASTEGRQLNQPQHF
>TRBD2|TRBJ2-7|TRBV28
TGTGCCAGCAGGACTAGCGGGAGAAGAGACGAGCAGTACTTC
CASRTSGRRDEQYF
>.|TRBJ2-7|TRBV6-1
TGTGCCAGCAGTGTCGCAGTGACCTACGAGCAGTACTTC
CASSVAVTYEQYF
>.|TRBJ1-5|TRBV7-2
TGTGCCAGCAGCCCCCACCAGGGCAATCAGCCCCAGCATTTT
CASSPHQGNQPQHF
>.|TRBJ2-1|TRBV11-3
TGTGCCAGCAGCCAAGGGGGAGATGAGCAGTTCTTC
CASSQGGDEQFF